This entry features one T cell receptor beta chain sequence. This specimen belongs to a study of blood T cell repertoires in COVID-19. Authors' methods: Reference gene primers were amplified, and this amplification served to estimate nucleated cell counts. Using immunoSEQ multiplex PCR, the repertoire was profiled, and TCRdb retains in-frame clones only, with some absent. V and J calls and clone size are copied from that table; D and trimming were computed from the DNA. The data contain 300,000 to 450,000 clones, roughly 86% of them singletons. CDR3 length: 14 residues. Germline lookup yields CDR1 SGHNT and CDR2 YYREEE (reference sequence). V was trimmed by 0 bases and J by 6 bases, leaving 13 bases between them.

The chain links TRBV5-4 to TRBJ2-7; a possible D gene is TRBD2 (6 bases). This clonotype was sampled from a woman aged 25 to 39 with COVID-19, enrolled during active disease. Material for sequencing was peripheral blood. CDR3 sequence (DNA): TGTGCCAGCAGCTTGGGGGGCGGAGGGCGCGAGCAGTACTTC. It encodes CASSLGGGGREQYF.